This entry lists 13 T cell receptor beta chains sequenced from one sample in a study of OX40 agonist ivuxolimab in advanced cancers. Repertoires were generated with immunoSEQ multiplex PCR, while TCRdb's copy carries only in-frame clones and drops some. Of more than 60,000 clones in the sample, 60% to 80% are singletons; the top ten hold around 1.7%. This specimen was CD4+ or CD8+ T cells sorted from blood, taken in a trial of the OX40 agonist ivuxolimab. The receptors stem from an adult with an advanced solid tumor such as melanoma, head and neck, liver or kidney cancer.

V usage is TRBV5-6 and J usage is TRBJ2-7; 10 nucleotides match TRBD1. This CDR3 has 14 amino acids. CDR1 is SGHDT and CDR2 is YYEEEE in the germline V gene. With V trimmed by 4 bases and J by 3 bases, 4 bases remained unmatched. The CDR3 nucleotides are TGTGCCAGCAGCCCGGGACAGGGGATCTACGAGCAGTACTTC. This codes for CASSPGQGIYEQYF.

The genes are TRBV2 and TRBJ2-4, with D tentatively TRBD1 or TRBD2 (5 bases each). Germline CDR1 reads SNHLY; CDR2 reads FYNNEI. The V gene lost 7 bases and the J gene lost 1 base, with 20 bases spanning the gap. The CDR3 extends over 17 amino acids. The CDR3 region is CASTAIGTSRAKNIQYF. The CDR3 nucleotides read TGTGCCAGCACCGCCATAGGGACCTCCCGGGCCAAAAACATTCAGTACTTC.

The chain carries TRBV7-2 and TRBJ1-2; perhaps TRBD1 as D (6 bases). Trimming pared 5 bases from V and 8 bases from J, leaving 18 bases between. The CDR3 extends over 14 amino acids. Germline CDR1 SGHTA, CDR2 FQGNSA. As DNA, the CDR3 is TGTGCCAGCAGCGAGGCCGCTGGGGGCGAAGGCTACACCTTC. As protein: CASSEAAGGEGYTF. Full variable domain (rest looked up from reference TRBV7-2 and TRBJ1-2): GAGVSQSPSNKVTEKGKDVELRCDPISGHTALYWYRQSLGQGLEFLIYFQGNSAPDKSGLPSDRFSAERTGGSVSTLTIQRTQQEDSAVYLCASSEAAGGEGYTFGSGTRLTVV.

This clone was seen once. V usage is TRBV10-3 and J usage is TRBJ2-1, with TRBD2 matching over 14 bases. Per the germline V gene, CDR1 is ENHRY and CDR2 is SYGVKD. V dropped 6 bases and J dropped 8; count of bases not matched to a gene: 3. This CDR3 is 14 amino acids long. The CDR3 bases are TGTGCCATCAGAGGACTAGCGGGAGGCGATGAGCAGTTCTTC. Encoded protein: CAIRGLAGGDEQFF.

V usage is TRBV20-1 and J usage is TRBJ2-1; D gene ambiguous. The germline V and J ends were trimmed by 5 bases and 7 bases, with 6 bases remaining between them. Germline V gene sequence: CDR1 DFQATT, CDR2 SNEGSKA (reference sequence). The CDR3 covers 10 residues. CDR3 residues: CSAERNEQFF. As DNA, the CDR3 is TGCAGTGCTGAGAGGAATGAGCAGTTCTTC.

The V gene is TRBV27, the J gene TRBJ2-7, with a possible D match to TRBD1 (6 bases). Trimming cost V 4 bases and J 3 bases, with 13 bases left between them. Germline loops: CDR1 MNHEY, CDR2 SMNVEV (reference sequence). The CDR3 consists of 14 residues. For the CDR3, the DNA is TGTGCCAGCAGTTCACCGGGACAAGGCTACGAGCAGTACTTC. Translated, it gives CASSSPGQGYEQYF.

The chain is built from TRBV5-4 and TRBJ2-2; TRBD1 matches at 8 bases. Germline trimming cut 6 bases from V and 5 bases from J; bases unmatched to any gene: 12. The germline CDR1 and CDR2 sequences are SGHNT and YYREEE (reference sequence). The CDR3 runs to 16 residues. In nucleotides, the CDR3 is TGTGCCAGCACCAGGGGGCTCGGTGGTGGGACCGGGGAGCTGTTTTTT. As protein: CASTRGLGGGTGELFF.

V and J are TRBV30 and TRBJ1-4; no clear D. In germline, CDR1 is GTSNPN, CDR2 SVGIG (reference sequence). The CDR3 runs 13 residues. The V and J ends lost 1 base and 1 base respectively, with 4 bases between them. CDR3 sequence: CAWSGETNEKLFF. The CDR3 nucleotides are TGTGCCTGGAGTGGGGAAACTAATGAAAAACTGTTTTTT.

V gene TRBV7-3 combines with J gene TRBJ2-3, with 12 bases identical to TRBD1. After removal of 5 bases from V and 6 bases from J, the junction contained 3 bases not matched to a gene. This CDR3 has 14 amino acids. Germline V gene data show CDR1 as SGHTA and CDR2 as FQGTGA. The CDR3 DNA is TGTGCCAGCAGCGGGACAGGGGGCGAGGATACGCAGTATTTT. This encodes CASSGTGGEDTQYF.

The CDR3 DNA follows: TGTGCCAGCAGCTTGAATGAGGGGATCCAGGATGGCTACACCTTC. Protein product: CASSLNEGIQDGYTF. V usage is TRBV5-6 and J usage is TRBJ1-2, with D maybe TRBD1 (5 bases). CDR1 is SGHDT and CDR2 is YYEEEE in the germline V gene. Trimming took off 1 base at V and 6 bases at J, with 16 bases between the two ends. The CDR3 totals 15 residues.

The rearrangement joins TRBV7-9 to TRBJ1-5; D remains unclear. The germline V and J ends were trimmed by 4 bases and 0 bases, with 13 bases remaining between them. This CDR3 contains 16 residues. Germline V gene lookup returns CDR1 SEHNR and CDR2 FQNEAQ (reference sequence). The DNA of the CDR3 is TGTGCCAGCAGCTCCTCCGCAGTACATAGCAATCAGCCCCAGCATTTT. Protein: CASSSSAVHSNQPQHF.

The rearrangement uses TRBV29-1 and TRBJ1-2; 7 nucleotides agree with TRBD1. Trimming removed 6 bases from V and 4 bases from J; junction bases left unmatched: 8. The CDR3 is made up of 13 amino acids. In germline, CDR1 is SQVTM, CDR2 ANQGSEA. This CDR3 is CSVPKPGGYGYTF. CDR3 sequence (DNA): TGCAGCGTCCCTAAGCCAGGGGGCTATGGCTACACCTTC.

The chain couples TRBV9 to TRBJ2-3; 9 bases fit TRBD1. In germline, CDR1 is SGDLS, CDR2 YYNGEE. The V gene end was trimmed by 3 bases and the J gene end by 4 bases; junction bases not matched to a gene: 6. CDR3 length: 15 amino acids. This CDR3 is CASSGGQGPPDTQYF. CDR3 coding DNA: TGTGCCAGCAGCGGGGGACAGGGCCCTCCAGATACGCAGTATTTT.